A single sample gave rise to the 27 T cell receptor beta chains below, sequenced in a study of T cells after yellow fever vaccination. MiXCR was run by TCRdb on the 5' RACE reads, yielding one entry per CDR3 protein. The sample consists of 400,000 to 650,000 distinct CDR3 sequences, about a fifth of them appearing once. The sample in question was PBMCs, obtained 21 days after the first yellow fever vaccination. The receptors shown here come from a man aged 18 to 30 who received the YFV17D yellow fever vaccine.

The rearrangement uses TRBV12-3 or TRBV12-4 and TRBJ2-2; D call uncertain. Trimming removed 4 bases from V and 1 base from J, with 16 bases in between. CDR3 length: 17 residues. CDR3 sequence: CASSYASAIGNTGELFF. The CDR3 DNA follows: TGTGCCAGCAGTTACGCAAGCGCCATAGGGAACACCGGGGAGCTGTTTTTT.

V gene TRBV5-1 combines with J gene TRBJ1-5; unclear D gene. The germline V gene encodes CDR1 SGHRS and CDR2 YFSETQ. Trimming cost V 5 bases and J 4 bases, with 10 bases left between them. The CDR3 has 13 amino acids. The chain's CDR3 is CASRAGENQPQHF. For the CDR3, the DNA is TGCGCCAGCAGAGCTGGGGAAAATCAGCCCCAGCATTTT. The whole variable domain, filled in from reference TRBV5-1 and TRBJ1-5, reads KAGVTQTPRYLIKTRGQQVTLSCSPISGHRSVSWYQQTPGQGLQFLFEYFSETQRNKGNFPGRFSGRQFSNSRSEMNVSTLELGDSALYLCASRAGENQPQHFGDGTRLSIL.

This chain joins TRBV29-1 and TRBJ1-5; D is uncertain. The CDR3 contains 14 residues. The V gene lost 4 bases and the J gene lost 5 bases, with 15 bases spanning the gap. The V gene's germline CDR1 is SQVTM and CDR2 ANQGSEA. This CDR3 reads CSVAGSGKDQPQHF. The CDR3 DNA sequence: TGCAGCGTTGCTGGGAGCGGGAAGGATCAGCCCCAGCATTTT.

Many counts were recorded for this clonotype. The rearrangement links TRBV29-1 to TRBJ2-5, with a weak D call TRBD1 (6 bases). This CDR3 is 15 amino acids long. Germline CDR1 reads SQVTM; CDR2 reads ANQGSEA. Trimming took 2 bases from V and 0 from J, leaving 13 bases between them. The CDR3 here is CSVERGTGHQETQYF. CDR3 nucleotide sequence: TGCAGCGTTGAAAGGGGGACCGGGCACCAAGAGACCCAGTACTTC.

This clonotype occurred a few times. The CDR3 coding sequence is TGTGCCAGCAGACGAATTCGGACAGGGCTAAACCTCCTAATCTATGGCTACACCTTC. It translates to CASRRIRTGLNLLIYGYTF. This chain connects TRBV12-3 or TRBV12-4 to TRBJ1-2; 8 bases map to TRBD1. The V segment lost 6 bases and the J segment 4 bases; nucleotides outside the gene matches: 22. The CDR3 loop spans 19 amino acids.

This clonotype was seen a handful of times. The J gene is TRBJ2-7, the V gene TRBV20-1, with 7 nucleotides matching TRBD2. The length of the CDR3 is 14 residues. The germline gives CDR1 DFQATT, CDR2 SNEGSKA (reference sequence). The V gene end was trimmed by 5 bases and the J gene end by 3 bases; junction bases not matched to a gene: 10. As DNA, the CDR3 is TGCAGTGCTGCGGATGGGGGAGGGCTCTACGAGCAGTACTTC. Protein: CSAADGGGLYEQYF.

The sample holds many counts of this clonotype. The chain is built from TRBV9 and TRBJ1-1; a possible D gene is TRBD1 (5 bases). The CDR3 is 15 amino acids. Trimming removed 0 bases from V and 1 base from J, with 10 bases in between. Germline CDR1 reads SGDLS; CDR2 reads YYNGEE. CDR3 loop: CASSVDGGGNTEAFF. The DNA of the CDR3 is TGTGCCAGCAGCGTAGATGGGGGGGGGAACACTGAAGCTTTCTTT.

This clonotype was found a few times. The junction differs from germline at one of its ends, possibly a read error. The V call is TRBV5-1, the J call TRBJ1-1; D possibly corresponds to TRBD1 (5 bases). This CDR3 is built from 15 residues. Germline V gene sequence: CDR1 SGHRS, CDR2 YFSETQ. CDR3 region: CASSLGPLDIAEAFF. DNA of the CDR3: TGCGCCAGCAGTTTGGGGCCGTTGGACATCGCTGAAGCTTTCTTT.

This clonotype was seen only a few times. V and J are TRBV10-3 and TRBJ2-3; tentative D call: TRBD2 (6 bases). This CDR3 has 11 residues. The V end lost 7 bases, the J end lost 5 bases, and 7 bases lay between the germline ends. Germline values: CDR1 ENHRY, CDR2 SYGVKD. CDR3 sequence reads: CAINSGDTQYF. CDR3 in DNA: TGTGCCATCAATAGCGGAGATACGCAGTATTTT.

The V and J genes are TRBV6-5 and TRBJ2-3; 8 bases fit TRBD2. The CDR3 is 17 residues long. CDR1 is MNHEY and CDR2 is SVGAGI in the germline V gene. The V gene end was trimmed by 4 bases and the J gene end by 3 bases; junction bases not matched to a gene: 12. The CDR3 reads CASSSPSGTSGTDTQYF. The CDR3 coding sequence is TGTGCCAGCAGTTCTCCTTCCGGGACTAGTGGGACAGATACGCAGTATTTT.

This chain links TRBV27 with TRBJ2-1, with D possibly TRBD1 on 5 matching bases. The CDR3 has 13 amino acids. From germline, CDR1 is MNHEY and CDR2 SMNVEV (reference sequence). The V gene lost 5 bases and the J gene lost 9 bases, with 14 bases spanning the gap. This CDR3 reads CASSLTTEREQFF. In DNA, the CDR3 is TGTGCCAGCAGTCTGACGACAGAACGTGAGCAGTTCTTC.

The chain uses TRBV20-1 and TRBJ2-7, with D perhaps TRBD1 (5 bases). Trimming stripped 6 bases from V and 5 bases from J, with 11 bases between. Germline lookup yields CDR1 DFQATT and CDR2 SNEGSKA (reference sequence). There are 11 residues in the CDR3. CDR3 in amino acids: CSAPQEDEQYF. CDR3 nucleotides: TGCAGTGCGCCACAGGAAGACGAGCAGTACTTC.

This clonotype appeared a few times. The genes are TRBV7-2 and TRBJ2-5; D is ambiguous. This CDR3 comprises 15 residues. Germline V gene sequence: CDR1 SGHTA, CDR2 FQGNSA. V was shortened by 9 bases and J by 5 bases, with 22 bases between the two germline ends. CDR3 nucleotide sequence: TGTGCCAGTACTTGGCGGACGACGGTCGGGGAGACCCAGTACTTC. It codes for CASTWRTTVGETQYF.

This clonotype has just a few counts. V gene TRBV29-1 combines with J gene TRBJ1-4; D is undetermined. V was clipped by 0 bases and J by 0 bases, with 5 bases between them. CDR3 length: 14 residues. Germline loops: CDR1 SQVTM, CDR2 ANQGSEA. The CDR3 loop reads CSVEDSATNEKLFF. CDR3 coding DNA: TGCAGCGTTGAAGACAGTGCAACTAATGAAAAACTGTTTTTT.

V is TRBV9 and J is TRBJ2-5, with 8 positions matching TRBD2. V was pared by 0 bases and J by 5 bases, with 12 bases of the junction left unmatched. The CDR3 sequence is 17 residues long. Looked up from germline, CDR1 is SGDLS and CDR2 is YYNGEE. Written as DNA, the CDR3 is TGTGCCAGCAGCGTAGCTCCTGGTAGCGGGGCCGTCGAGACCCAGTACTTC. Protein product: CASSVAPGSGAVETQYF.

This clonotype was detected only a few times. J is TRBJ2-1 and V is TRBV12-3 or TRBV12-4; 7 nucleotides agree with TRBD2. The CDR3 has 14 amino acids. With 2 bases clipped from V and 4 bases from J, the junction kept 2 bases outside the gene matches. CDR3 protein: CASSLLAAYNEQFF. The DNA of the CDR3 is TGTGCCAGCAGTTTACTAGCGGCGTACAATGAGCAGTTCTTC.

As for this clonotype: An end of the junction does not agree with germline; a read error may underlie this. J is TRBJ1-6 and V is TRBV5-1, with 10 bases fitting TRBD1. CDR1 and CDR2 (germline): SGHRS, YFSETQ. CDR3 length: 18 amino acids. CDR3 protein: CTSSLAQGQGGLYSPLHF. The CDR3 bases are TGCACCAGCAGCTTAGCGCAAGGACAGGGGGGCTTGTATTCACCCCTCCACTTT. Variable domain in full (rest from reference TRBV5-1 and TRBJ1-6): KAGVTQTPRYLIKTRGQQVTLSCSPISGHRSVSWYQQTPGQGLQFLFEYFSETQRNKGNFPGRFSGRQFSNSRSEMNVSTLELGDSALYLCTSSLAQGQGGLYSPLHFGNGTRLTVT.

This clonotype was seen a few times. The chain joins TRBV18 to TRBJ1-2; D gene unclear. V was trimmed by 5 bases and J by 7 bases, leaving 17 bases between them. Per germline, CDR1 KGHSH and CDR2 LQKENI. CDR3 size: 14 residues. CDR3 amino acids: CASSYGIMDGGYTF. As DNA, the CDR3 is TGTGCCAGCTCATACGGGATCATGGACGGTGGCTACACCTTC.

The sample holds a few counts of this clonotype. This chain links TRBV7-2 with TRBJ2-7; a possible D gene is TRBD1 (5 bases). The germline V gene has CDR1 SGHTA and CDR2 FQGNSA. CDR3 length equals 14 residues. V was trimmed by 1 base and J by 9 bases, leaving 16 bases between them. The CDR3 coding sequence is TGTGCCAGCAGCTTAGGGGTGGAGCAGGGATGGCAGTACGTC. Protein sequence: CASSLGVEQGWQYV.

In this sample, this clonotype turned up a few times. The rearrangement joins TRBV7-2 to TRBJ1-4; D is ambiguous. This CDR3 is built from 17 residues. Trimming removed 1 base at V and 0 bases at J, with 12 bases between. The V gene's germline CDR1 is SGHTA and CDR2 FQGNSA. The CDR3 DNA is TGTGCCAGCAGCTTAGTCGCCAGATCCCCAACTAATGAAAAACTGTTTTTT. Translating it yields CASSLVARSPTNEKLFF.

This clonotype was observed a few times. The gene calls are TRBV27 and TRBJ1-1; no reliable D call. V was cut by 0 bases and J by 1 base, with 9 bases left in between. This CDR3 is built from 15 residues. Germline CDR1 is MNHEY and CDR2 is SMNVEV (reference sequence). The CDR3 protein is CASSLSEPGNTEAFF. As DNA, the CDR3 is TGTGCCAGCAGTTTATCGGAGCCAGGGAACACTGAAGCTTTCTTT.

This clonotype was counted at least ten times. The chain combines TRBV4-1 with TRBJ2-1, with D possibly being TRBD2 (6 bases). The CDR3 consists of 14 residues. Germline CDR1 reads MGHRA; CDR2 reads YSYEKL. V shed 0 bases and J shed 9 bases, with 12 bases lying between them. The CDR3 DNA is TGCGCCAGCAGCCAAGATGGGGAGGAAAGTGAGCAGTTCTTC. Encoded protein: CASSQDGEESEQFF.

A word on this clonotype: The junction differs from germline at one of its ends, possibly a read error. This rearrangement joins TRBV7-7 to TRBJ2-5; possibly TRBD1 for D (5 bases). The CDR3 runs to 17 residues. Germline V gene lookup returns CDR1 SSHAT and CDR2 FNYEAQ (reference sequence). CDR3 sequence: CASSLGAARQYQETQYF. CDR3 sequence (DNA): TGTGCTAGCAGCTTAGGTGCCGCCAGACAGTACCAAGAGACCCAGTACTTC.

This clonotype was found a few times. The rearrangement joins TRBV6-6 to TRBJ2-1, with 11 bases aligning to TRBD2. V lost 6 bases, J lost 9 bases, and 4 bases stayed unmatched. The germline gives CDR1 MNHNY, CDR2 SVGAGI (reference sequence). The CDR3 sequence is 13 residues long. The CDR3 sequence: CASSPGLAVEQFF. The CDR3 DNA reads TGTGCCAGCAGCCCGGGACTAGCGGTTGAGCAGTTCTTC.

There are a few counts of this clonotype. This chain connects TRBV4-1 to TRBJ2-7; D not resolved. The CDR3 covers 13 residues. V was clipped by 0 bases and J by 1 base, with 4 bases between them. Germline V gives CDR1 MGHRA, CDR2 YSYEKL. CDR3 in DNA: TGCGCCAGCAGCCAAGAGGCGTCCTACGAGCAGTACTTC. Its translation is CASSQEASYEQYF.

This clonotype has only one observation. V and J are TRBV12-3 or TRBV12-4 and TRBJ1-1; possibly TRBD1 for D (6 bases). The CDR3 extends over 13 amino acids. The V gene lost 8 bases and the J gene lost 5 bases, with 15 bases spanning the gap. The CDR3 DNA reads TGTGCCAGCTTTTTCACAGGGCGTACTGAAGCTTTCTTT. This sequence encodes CASFFTGRTEAFF.

This clonotype was counted only a few times. This chain uses TRBV5-1 with TRBJ2-5, with D uncertain. Looked up from germline, CDR1 is SGHRS and CDR2 is YFSETQ. The CDR3 is 15 amino acids. V dropped 2 bases and J dropped 2 bases, with 13 bases sitting between them. In DNA form, the CDR3 reads TGCGCCAGCAGCTTTACTGTCGGGTCTCAAGAGACCCAGTACTTC. Translation gives CASSFTVGSQETQYF.